This T cell receptor beta chain was sequenced for a study of blood T cell repertoires in COVID-19. Trimming removed 5 bases from V and 0 bases from J, with 20 bases in between. This CDR3 contains 18 residues. CDR1 and CDR2 (germline): SGHAT, FQNNGV. TCRdb keeps only in-frame clones here, not all; method: immunoSEQ multiplex PCR. The table records some 300,000 clones, around 90% of them present only once. Ages ranged from about 18 to 89 years, with residence in more than 20 US areas. Donors were grouped by their self-reported clinical history. All recovered Cohort 3 donors got two negative PCRs, got clearance, or saw symptom resolution. This clone was detected only once.

The chain is built from TRBV11-2 and TRBJ2-1, with D tentatively TRBD2 (6 bases). The sequence was collected from a woman aged 30 to 39 who had recovered from COVID-19. Input material: PBMCs or T cells enriched from blood (not recorded which). CDR3 sequence: CASSARPIAASSYNEQFF. The CDR3 region has the DNA TGTGCCAGCAGCGCACGCCCGATAGCGGCCAGCTCCTACAATGAGCAGTTCTTC.